The next 10 T cell receptor beta chains were all read from a single sample in a study of Graves' ophthalmopathy and Graves' hyperthyroidism. RNA transcripts provided the template for amplifying TCR beta CDR3 regions. An opening RT-PCR round employed HTBI primers and preceded a second-round multiplex PCR. TCRdb re-analysed the multiplex PCR reads in MiXCR, keeping a single row per CDR3 protein. The sample contains roughly 600,000 distinct CDR3 sequences, approximately 37% of which appear only once. The sequenced sample was peripheral blood or thyroid tissue (not recorded which). These receptor sequences come from an adult man with Graves' hyperthyroidism.

At least ten counts were recorded for this clonotype. This chain connects TRBV4-1 to TRBJ2-7; 8 nucleotides align to TRBD1. This CDR3 is built from 15 residues. The J segment lost 4 bases and the V segment lost 3 bases, leaving 8 bases of the junction unmatched. The germline V gene has CDR1 MGHRA and CDR2 YSYEKL. The CDR3 reads CASSHIGQGPYEQYF. For the CDR3, the DNA is TGCGCCAGCAGCCACATTGGACAGGGCCCTTACGAGCAGTACTTC.

This clonotype was detected ten times or more. The chain links TRBV9 to TRBJ2-2; 7 bases agree with TRBD2. Germline CDR1 SGDLS, CDR2 YYNGEE. Trimming took 4 bases from V and 4 from J; bases not matched to a gene: 7. The CDR3 is made up of 15 amino acids. The CDR3 DNA is TGTGCCAGCAGCCCCGGGGGACTACCCACCGGGGAGCTGTTTTTT. It encodes CASSPGGLPTGELFF.

The gene calls are TRBV12-3 or TRBV12-4 and TRBJ2-2; 9 bases match TRBD2. The CDR3 consists of 15 residues. J lost 5 bases, V lost 8 bases, and 9 bases had no gene match. The CDR3 DNA reads as TGTGCCAGCCTAGCGGGATTGCTGGTAACCGGGGAGCTGTTTTTT. Translation gives CASLAGLLVTGELFF.

The sample holds many counts of this clonotype. V is TRBV11-2 and J is TRBJ1-1; no reliable D call. Germline loops: CDR1 SGHAT, CDR2 FQNNGV. Between the trimmed V and J ends, which lost 5 bases and 3 bases, there was a span of 13 bases. This CDR3 comprises 14 residues. This chain's CDR3 is CASSPNTRYTEAFF. The CDR3 nucleotides read TGTGCCAGCAGCCCGAATACGAGGTACACTGAAGCTTTCTTT. Full variable domain (rest looked up from reference TRBV11-2 and TRBJ1-1): EAGVAQSPRYKIIEKRQSVAFWCNPISGHATLYWYQQILGQGPKLLIQFQNNGVVDDSQLPKDRFSAERLKGVDSTLKIQPAKLEDSAVYLCASSPNTRYTEAFFGQGTRLTVV.

This chain links TRBV9 with TRBJ2-3; 7 nucleotides line up with TRBD1. CDR3 length: 15 residues. The trim removed 3 bases at V and 1 base at J, leaving 5 bases unmatched. Looked up from germline, CDR1 is SGDLS and CDR2 is YYNGEE. In DNA, the CDR3 is TGTGCCAGCAGCGAGATGGGGACAGGCACAGATACGCAGTATTTT. This codes for CASSEMGTGTDTQYF.

Concerning this clonotype itself: A much more abundant neighbour one base away suggests this may be a read error. This chain joins TRBV7-8 and TRBJ1-4; D is uncertain. The CDR3 has 14 residues. Trimming stripped 7 bases from V and 8 bases from J, with 17 bases between. The germline V gene has CDR1 SGHVS and CDR2 FQNEAQ. In DNA, the CDR3 is TGTGCCAGCACAAAGGGAGGGAATAGCGAAAAACTGTTTTTT. Translating it yields CASTKGGNSEKLFF.

This clonotype showed up just a few times. The rearrangement links TRBV15 to TRBJ2-7; 9 bases agree with TRBD2. The J segment lost 5 bases and the V segment lost 6 bases, leaving 14 bases of the junction unmatched. Germline V lookup: CDR1 LNHNV, CDR2 YYDKDF (reference sequence). This CDR3 is built from 16 residues. CDR3 nucleotides: TGTGCCACCAGAGGGAACTGGCGGGAGGGGGAGAACGAGCAGTACTTC. Translation gives CATRGNWREGENEQYF.

This clonotype occurred a few times. The chain recombines TRBV4-1 with TRBJ1-2; 10 nucleotides line up with TRBD1. CDR1 is MGHRA and CDR2 is YSYEKL in the germline V gene. This CDR3 has 19 residues. V lost 3 bases, J lost 7 bases, and 20 bases stayed unmatched. CDR3 sequence: CASSQGPIAGTGVFGGYTF. Written as DNA, the CDR3 is TGCGCCAGCAGCCAGGGTCCCATTGCCGGGACAGGGGTGTTCGGTGGCTACACCTTC.

This clonotype was seen a few times. The chain joins TRBV5-8 to TRBJ1-6; a weak D match, TRBD1 (6 bases). Germline CDR1 is SGHTS and CDR2 is YDEGEE. The CDR3 extends over 14 amino acids. Trimming left V 4 bases short and J 4 bases short, with 9 bases between. The CDR3 spells CASSRQEYNSPLHF. Here the CDR3 DNA reads TGTGCCAGCAGCCGACAGGAGTATAATTCACCCCTCCACTTT. The variable domain in full, with the rest retrieved from reference TRBV5-8 and TRBJ1-6, is EAGVTQSPTHLIKTRGQQATLRCSPISGHTSVYWYQQALGLGLQFLLWYDEGEERNRGNFPPRFSGRQFPNYSSELNVNALELEDSALYLCASSRQEYNSPLHFGNGTRLTVT.

At least ten counts were recorded for this clonotype. CDR3: CASSIGQSNYGYTF. CDR3 sequence (DNA): TGTGCCAGTAGTATAGGACAGTCGAACTATGGCTACACCTTC. V usage is TRBV19 and J usage is TRBJ1-2; tentatively, D is TRBD1 (5 bases). V was pared by 1 base and J by 2 bases, with 8 bases between. Germline V gene data show CDR1 as LNHDA and CDR2 as SQIVND (reference sequence). This CDR3 contains 14 residues.